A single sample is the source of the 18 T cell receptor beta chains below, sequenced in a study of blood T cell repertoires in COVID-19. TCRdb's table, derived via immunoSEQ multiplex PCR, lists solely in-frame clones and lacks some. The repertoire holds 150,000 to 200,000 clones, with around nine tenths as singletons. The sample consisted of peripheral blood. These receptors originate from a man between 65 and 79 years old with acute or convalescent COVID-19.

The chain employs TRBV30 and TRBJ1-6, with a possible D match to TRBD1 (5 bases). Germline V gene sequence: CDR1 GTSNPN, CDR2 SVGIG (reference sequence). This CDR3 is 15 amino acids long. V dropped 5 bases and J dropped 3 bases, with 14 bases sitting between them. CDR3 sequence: CAWQLDRIYNSPLHF. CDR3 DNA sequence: TGTGCCTGGCAGCTCGACAGAATCTATAATTCACCCCTCCACTTT.

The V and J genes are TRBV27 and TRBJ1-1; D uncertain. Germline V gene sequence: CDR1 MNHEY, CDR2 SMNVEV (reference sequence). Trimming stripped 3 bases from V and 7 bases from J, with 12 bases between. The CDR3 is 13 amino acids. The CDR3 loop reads CASSFGPRREAFF. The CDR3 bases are TGTGCCAGCAGTTTTGGTCCTAGACGTGAAGCTTTCTTT.

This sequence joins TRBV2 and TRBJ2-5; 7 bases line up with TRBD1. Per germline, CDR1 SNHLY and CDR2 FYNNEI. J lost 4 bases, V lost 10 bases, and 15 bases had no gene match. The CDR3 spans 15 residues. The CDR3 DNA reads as TGTGCCACCGAACTTGAGAGGGGGCGCATAGAGACCCAGTACTTC. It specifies CATELERGRIETQYF.

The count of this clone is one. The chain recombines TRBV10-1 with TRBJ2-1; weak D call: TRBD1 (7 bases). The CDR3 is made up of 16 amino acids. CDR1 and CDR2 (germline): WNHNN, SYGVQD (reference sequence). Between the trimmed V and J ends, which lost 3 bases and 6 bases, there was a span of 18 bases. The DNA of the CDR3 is TGCGCCAGCAGTGATTTTCAAGGTCAGGGGGGCAATGAGCAGTTCTTC. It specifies CASSDFQGQGGNEQFF.

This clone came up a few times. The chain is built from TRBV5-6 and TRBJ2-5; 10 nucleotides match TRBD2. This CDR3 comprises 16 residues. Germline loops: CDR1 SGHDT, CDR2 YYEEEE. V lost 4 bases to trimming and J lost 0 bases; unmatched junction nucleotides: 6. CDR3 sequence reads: CASSPMTSGYQETQYF. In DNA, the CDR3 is TGTGCCAGCAGCCCCATGACTAGCGGGTACCAAGAGACCCAGTACTTC.

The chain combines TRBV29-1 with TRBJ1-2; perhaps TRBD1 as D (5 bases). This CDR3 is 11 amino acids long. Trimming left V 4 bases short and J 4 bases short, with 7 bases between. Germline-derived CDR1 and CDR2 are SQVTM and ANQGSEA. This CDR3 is CSVADSYGYTF. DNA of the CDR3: TGCAGCGTTGCCGACAGCTATGGCTACACCTTC.

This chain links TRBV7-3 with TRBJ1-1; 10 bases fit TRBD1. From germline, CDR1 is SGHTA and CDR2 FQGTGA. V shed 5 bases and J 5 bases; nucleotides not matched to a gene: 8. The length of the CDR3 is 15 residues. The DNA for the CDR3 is TGTGCCAGCAGCCCCAGACAGGGGGCAGGAACTGAAGCTTTCTTT. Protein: CASSPRQGAGTEAFF.

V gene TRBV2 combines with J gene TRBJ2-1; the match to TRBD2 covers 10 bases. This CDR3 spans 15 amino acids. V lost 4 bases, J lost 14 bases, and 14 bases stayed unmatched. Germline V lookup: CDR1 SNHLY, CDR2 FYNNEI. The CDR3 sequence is CASSGLSAGTSEKFF. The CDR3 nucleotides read TGTGCCAGCAGTGGACTATCGGCCGGGACTAGCGAAAAGTTCTTC.

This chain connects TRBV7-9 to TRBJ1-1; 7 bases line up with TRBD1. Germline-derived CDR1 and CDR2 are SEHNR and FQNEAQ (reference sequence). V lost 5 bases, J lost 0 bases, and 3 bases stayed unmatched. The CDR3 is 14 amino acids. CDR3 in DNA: TGTGCCAGCAGCCTAACAGGGGTGAACACTGAAGCTTTCTTT. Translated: CASSLTGVNTEAFF.

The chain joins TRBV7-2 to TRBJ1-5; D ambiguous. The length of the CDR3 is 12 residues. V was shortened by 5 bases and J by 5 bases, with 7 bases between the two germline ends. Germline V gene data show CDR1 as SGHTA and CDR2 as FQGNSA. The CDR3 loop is CASSPRDQPQHF. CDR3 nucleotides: TGTGCCAGCAGCCCCCGGGATCAGCCCCAGCATTTT.

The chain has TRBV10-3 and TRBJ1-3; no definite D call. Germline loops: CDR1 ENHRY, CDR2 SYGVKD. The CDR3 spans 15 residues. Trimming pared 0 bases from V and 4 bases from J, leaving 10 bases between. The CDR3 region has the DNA TGTGCCATCAGTGAGTCCTGGGGAGGAGGAAACACCATATATTTT. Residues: CAISESWGGGNTIYF.

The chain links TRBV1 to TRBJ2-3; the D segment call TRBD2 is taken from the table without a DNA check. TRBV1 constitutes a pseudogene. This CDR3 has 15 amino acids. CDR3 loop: CTSSHSGGATDTQYF. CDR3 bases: TGCACCAGCAGCCATAGCGGGGGGGCCACAGATACGCAGTATTTT.

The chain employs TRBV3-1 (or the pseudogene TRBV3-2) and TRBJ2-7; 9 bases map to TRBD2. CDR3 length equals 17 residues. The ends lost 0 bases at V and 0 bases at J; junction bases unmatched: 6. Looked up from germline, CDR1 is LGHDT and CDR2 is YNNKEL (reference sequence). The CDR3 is CASSQDPSGASSYEQYF. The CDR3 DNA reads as TGTGCCAGCAGCCAAGACCCTAGCGGGGCAAGCTCCTACGAGCAGTACTTC.

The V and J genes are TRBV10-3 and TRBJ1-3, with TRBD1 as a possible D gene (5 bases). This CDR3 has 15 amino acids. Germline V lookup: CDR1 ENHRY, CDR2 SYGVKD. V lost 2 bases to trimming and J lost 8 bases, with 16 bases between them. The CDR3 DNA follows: TGTGCCATCAGTGAGGGTGTCCGGGGGGGGGACACCATATATTTT. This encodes CAISEGVRGGDTIYF.

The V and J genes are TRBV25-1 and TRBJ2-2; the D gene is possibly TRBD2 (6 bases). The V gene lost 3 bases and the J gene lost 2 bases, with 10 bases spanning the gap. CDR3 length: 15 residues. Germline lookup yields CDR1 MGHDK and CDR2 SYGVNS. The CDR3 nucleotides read TGTGCCAGCAGTGAGGAGGGCGGAAACACCGGGGAGCTGTTTTTT. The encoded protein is CASSEEGGNTGELFF.

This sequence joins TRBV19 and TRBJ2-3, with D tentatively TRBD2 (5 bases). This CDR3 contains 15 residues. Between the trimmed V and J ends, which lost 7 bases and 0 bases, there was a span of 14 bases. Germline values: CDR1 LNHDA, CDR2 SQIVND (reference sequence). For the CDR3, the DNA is TGTGCCAGTAACTTCCTCGGCGGGAGCACAGATACGCAGTATTTT. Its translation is CASNFLGGSTDTQYF. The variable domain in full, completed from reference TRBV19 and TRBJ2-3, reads DGGITQSPKYLFRKEGQNVTLSCEQNLNHDAMYWYRQDPGQGLRLIYYSQIVNDFQKGDIAEGYSVSREKKESFPLTVTSAQKNPTAFYLCASNFLGGSTDTQYFGPGTRLTVL.

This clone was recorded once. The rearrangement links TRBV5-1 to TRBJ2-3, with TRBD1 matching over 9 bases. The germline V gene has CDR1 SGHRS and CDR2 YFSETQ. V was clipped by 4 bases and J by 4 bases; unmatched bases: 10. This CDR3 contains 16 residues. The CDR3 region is CASSEPGTGIPDTQYF. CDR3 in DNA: TGCGCCAGCAGCGAACCCGGGACAGGGATCCCAGATACGCAGTATTTT. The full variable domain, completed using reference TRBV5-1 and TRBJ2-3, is KAGVTQTPRYLIKTRGQQVTLSCSPISGHRSVSWYQQTPGQGLQFLFEYFSETQRNKGNFPGRFSGRQFSNSRSEMNVSTLELGDSALYLCASSEPGTGIPDTQYFGPGTRLTVL.

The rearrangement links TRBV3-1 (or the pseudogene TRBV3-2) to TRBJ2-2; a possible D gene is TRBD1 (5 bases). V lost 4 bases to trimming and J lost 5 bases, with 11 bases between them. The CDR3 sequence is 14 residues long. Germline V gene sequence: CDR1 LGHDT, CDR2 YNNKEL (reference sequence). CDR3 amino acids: CASSPGRETGELFF. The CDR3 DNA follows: TGTGCCAGCAGCCCGGGCAGGGAAACCGGGGAGCTGTTTTTT.